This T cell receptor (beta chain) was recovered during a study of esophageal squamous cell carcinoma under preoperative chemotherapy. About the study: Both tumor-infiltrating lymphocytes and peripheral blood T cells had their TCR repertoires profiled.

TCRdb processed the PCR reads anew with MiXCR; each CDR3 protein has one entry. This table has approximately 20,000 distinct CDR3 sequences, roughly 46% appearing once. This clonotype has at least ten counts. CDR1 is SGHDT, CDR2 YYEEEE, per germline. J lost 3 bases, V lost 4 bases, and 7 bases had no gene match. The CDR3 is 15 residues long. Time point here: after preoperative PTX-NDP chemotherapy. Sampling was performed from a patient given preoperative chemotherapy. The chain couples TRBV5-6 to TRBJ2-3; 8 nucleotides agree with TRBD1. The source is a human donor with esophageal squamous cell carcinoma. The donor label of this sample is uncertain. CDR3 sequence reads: CASSPWDRRTDTQYF. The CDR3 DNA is TGTGCCAGCAGCCCATGGGACAGGAGGACAGATACGCAGTATTTT.